This T cell receptor (beta chain) derives from a study of shared clonotypes between healthy human individuals. Study findings and constraints: Non-shared clonotypes were found to have lower generation probabilities than the clonotypes that were shared by all four of the sorted-subset donors. Despite large depth, sorted-subset datasets appeared incompletely sequenced.

Clones were sequenced by immunoSEQ multiplex PCR, and TCRdb holds only the in-frame ones, with some missing. The sample yields approximately 2.3 million clones, 90% to 95% seen once. Those who donated were healthy HIV-negative adults, with no recent acute infections or vaccinations reported. With 7 bases removed from V and 4 bases from J, the gap between germline ends came to 8 bases. The CDR3 has 12 residues. CDR1 and CDR2 (germline): SGHNT, YYREEE (reference sequence). For this clone: What it binds is not known.

The genes are TRBV5-4 and TRBJ2-2; no clear D. This receptor was obtained from a man aged 18 to 29 in good health. Some clones in this sample may be carry-over from other donors' samples. Sequencing was carried out using naive CD4+ T cells from PBMCs. Subset specified: CD45RA+ positively selected. CDR3 nucleotide sequence: TGTGCCAGCCATTTGACCACCGGGGAGCTGTTTTTT. Translating it yields CASHLTTGELFF.